The next 9 T cell receptor beta chains were all read from a single sample in a study of blood T cell repertoires in COVID-19. Method: immunoSEQ multiplex PCR; TCRdb's copy keeps in-frame clones and lacks some. In the table there are 150,000 or so clones, about 84% of which are singletons. Sequencing used PBMCs or T cells enriched from blood (not recorded which). These receptors were collected from a man in his forties who had recovered from COVID-19.

The V and J genes are TRBV3-1 (or the pseudogene TRBV3-2) and TRBJ2-3; TRBD2 matches at 14 bases. The trim removed 4 bases at V and 4 bases at J, leaving 13 bases unmatched. The CDR3 runs to 19 residues. Looked up from germline, CDR1 is LGHDT and CDR2 is YNNKEL (reference sequence). The CDR3 is CASSRLGLAGARGPDTQYF. The CDR3, as DNA: TGTGCCAGCAGCCGCTTGGGACTAGCGGGGGCCCGGGGCCCAGATACGCAGTATTTT.

This sequence joins TRBV10-3 and TRBJ2-1; the D gene is possibly TRBD1 (6 bases). This CDR3 comprises 13 residues. Looked up from germline, CDR1 is ENHRY and CDR2 is SYGVKD. V lost 4 bases and J 5 bases, leaving 9 bases between the germline ends. As DNA, the CDR3 is TGTGCCATCAGTGTGGCAGGGGACAATGAGCAGTTCTTC. Translating it yields CAISVAGDNEQFF.

The V and J genes are TRBV9 and TRBJ2-2; TRBD1 is a possible D gene (5 bases). Germline CDR1 SGDLS, CDR2 YYNGEE. The CDR3 contains 13 residues. V gave up 1 base and J gave up 8 bases, with 9 bases separating them. The CDR3 DNA sequence: TGTGCCAGCAGCGTACGGGCAGGGGGGGAGCTGTTTTTT. Amino acid sequence: CASSVRAGGELFF.

This clone was detected only a few times. J is TRBJ1-2 and V is TRBV2; D not certain. Germline values: CDR1 SNHLY, CDR2 FYNNEI. This CDR3 has 12 residues. The V end lost 6 bases, the J end lost 8 bases, and 13 bases lay between the germline ends. The CDR3: CASSPGPRGYTF. CDR3 coding DNA: TGTGCCAGCAGCCCTGGGCCACGGGGCTACACCTTC.

This chain uses TRBV20-1 with TRBJ1-4; D gene unclear. CDR1 and CDR2 from the germline V gene are DFQATT and SNEGSKA (reference sequence). The CDR3 is made up of 12 amino acids. Trimming removed 3 bases at V and 7 bases at J, with 9 bases between. The CDR3 sequence is CSASAGFEKLFF. The DNA for the CDR3 is TGCAGTGCTAGTGCGGGGTTTGAAAAACTGTTTTTT.

The CDR3 protein is CASSRTSGGQDEQYV. DNA of the CDR3: TGTGCCAGCTCACGGACTAGCGGGGGGCAGGACGAGCAGTACGTC. V is TRBV18 and J is TRBJ2-7, with 14 bases lining up with TRBD2. CDR1 and CDR2 (germline): KGHSH, LQKENI. The V gene end was trimmed by 4 bases and the J gene end by 5 bases; junction bases not matched to a gene: 4. The CDR3 totals 15 residues.

The chain links TRBV19 to TRBJ1-5, with D unclear. The CDR3 is made up of 13 amino acids. Germline values: CDR1 LNHDA, CDR2 SQIVND (reference sequence). Trimming took off 2 bases at V and 10 bases at J, with 12 bases between the two ends. The CDR3, as DNA: TGTGCCAGTAGTATAACCTCATCTATCCCCCAGCATTTT. Translated: CASSITSSIPQHF. Looking up the rest from reference TRBV19 and TRBJ1-5 gives the full variable domain: DGGITQSPKYLFRKEGQNVTLSCEQNLNHDAMYWYRQDPGQGLRLIYYSQIVNDFQKGDIAEGYSVSREKKESFPLTVTSAQKNPTAFYLCASSITSSIPQHFGDGTRLSIL.

This chain joins TRBV6-5 and TRBJ1-2, with TRBD1 matching over 8 bases. The CDR3 sequence is 13 residues long. The junction had 2 bases not matched to a gene; V was cut back by 6 bases and J by 2 bases. Germline V CDR1 and CDR2: MNHEY, SVGAGI. The CDR3 DNA reads as TGTGCCAGCAGGGACAGGGCAAACTATGGCTACACCTTC. This encodes CASRDRANYGYTF.

The chain couples TRBV11-2 to TRBJ1-1, with 7 bases that match TRBD1. The V segment lost 5 bases and the J segment 0 bases; nucleotides outside the gene matches: 6. Germline CDR1 SGHAT, CDR2 FQNNGV. The CDR3 spans 15 residues. The DNA for the CDR3 is TGTGCCAGCAGCGTCTACAGGGGACTGAACACTGAAGCTTTCTTT. The encoded protein is CASSVYRGLNTEAFF. Drawing the rest from reference TRBV11-2 and TRBJ1-1, the complete variable domain is EAGVAQSPRYKIIEKRQSVAFWCNPISGHATLYWYQQILGQGPKLLIQFQNNGVVDDSQLPKDRFSAERLKGVDSTLKIQPAKLEDSAVYLCASSVYRGLNTEAFFGQGTRLTVV.